These 32 T cell receptor beta chains were sequenced from one sample in a study of T cells in Graves' hyperthyroidism and ophthalmopathy. The investigators amplified TCR beta CDR3 regions from RNA transcripts. With the HTBI primer set, the TCR CDR3 went through a first round of RT-PCR. TCRdb fed the multiplex PCR reads into MiXCR, producing one record per CDR3 protein. Of about 680,000 distinct CDR3 sequences detected, roughly a third appear once; the ten largest clones hold around 31%. Material for sequencing was blood. Source of these receptors: a woman between 40 and 55 years old with Graves' hyperthyroidism.

This clonotype was counted ten times or more. This rearrangement joins TRBV12-3 or TRBV12-4 to TRBJ1-5; D ambiguous. Trimming shortened V by 1 base and J by 7 bases, and 11 bases separated the two germline ends. CDR3 length equals 14 residues. The CDR3 loop is CASSLDRQRQPQHF. The DNA for the CDR3 is TGTGCCAGCAGTTTAGACAGACAAAGACAGCCCCAGCATTTT.

This clonotype appeared once. Its ends do not fully match the called genes, so a read error is possible. The V gene is TRBV10-2, the J gene TRBJ2-7; D possibly corresponds to TRBD2 (5 bases). The CDR3 has 14 amino acids. Germline values: CDR1 WSHSY, CDR2 SAAADI. The CDR3 sequence is CASSGGRSGSEQYF. The CDR3 DNA follows: TGTGCCAGCAGTGGCGGGCGCTCTGGATCGGAGCAGTACTTC.

As for this clonotype: It may be a read error: a sequence one base away is much more abundant. The chain links TRBV15 to TRBJ1-5; D remains ambiguous. Looked up from germline, CDR1 is LNHNV and CDR2 is YYDKDF (reference sequence). The CDR3 spans 15 residues. Trimming took 1 base from V and 4 from J, leaving 11 bases between them. This CDR3 reads CATSRGRGMNQPQHF. The CDR3 DNA sequence: TGTGCCACCAGCAGAGGTCGGGGAATGAATCAGCCCCAGCATTTT.

This rearrangement joins TRBV18 to TRBJ1-2, with 9 bases identical to TRBD1. V lost 3 bases to trimming and J lost 6 bases; unmatched junction nucleotides: 8. CDR1 is KGHSH, CDR2 LQKENI, per germline. The CDR3 has 15 amino acids. For the CDR3, the DNA is TGTGCCAGCTCACCCTCGGGGACAGGGCCTAATGGCTACACCTTC. Amino acid sequence: CASSPSGTGPNGYTF.

This clonotype was counted between two and nine times. At one boundary the junction diverges from the germline segment, which might be a read error. The V and J genes are TRBV10-3 and TRBJ1-5; D possibly corresponds to TRBD1 (5 bases). CDR3 length equals 19 residues. The germline V gene has CDR1 ENHRY and CDR2 SYGVKD. CDR3: CASSEPVGKGTNSNQPQHF. CDR3 bases: TGTGCCAGCAGTGAACCGGTCGGGAAGGGGACGAATAGCAATCAGCCCCAGCATTTT.

This clonotype was counted many times. This chain uses TRBV10-3 with TRBJ1-2, with a weak D call TRBD1 (5 bases). V was shortened by 0 bases and J by 2 bases, with 19 bases between the two germline ends. The CDR3 is 18 amino acids. Looked up from germline, CDR1 is ENHRY and CDR2 is SYGVKD. This chain's CDR3 is CAISESRGLSGTNYGYTF. CDR3 DNA sequence: TGTGCCATCAGTGAGTCGAGGGGTTTGTCAGGGACGAACTATGGCTACACCTTC.

This clonotype showed up just a few times. The chain is built from TRBV4-1 and TRBJ1-1; D is ambiguous. Germline V gene lookup returns CDR1 MGHRA and CDR2 YSYEKL. V was cut by 2 bases and J by 0 bases, with 10 bases left in between. There are 15 residues in the CDR3. Here the CDR3 DNA reads TGCGCCAGCAGCCAATTATCCATGATGAACACTGAAGCTTTCTTT. Protein sequence: CASSQLSMMNTEAFF.

This clonotype was counted between two and nine times. The chain carries TRBV19 and TRBJ1-1; 7 bases match TRBD1. The junction had 15 bases not matched to a gene; V was cut back by 2 bases and J by 3 bases. In germline, CDR1 is LNHDA, CDR2 SQIVND (reference sequence). The CDR3 sequence is 18 residues long. This CDR3 is CASSIRGGSSSSYTEAFF. The CDR3 DNA sequence: TGTGCCAGTAGTATACGAGGGGGCTCATCCTCCTCGTACACTGAAGCTTTCTTT.

This clonotype was seen repeatedly, ten times or more. The CDR3 DNA follows: TGCAGCGTTGGGGGGACTAGCGGGAGGGTATACGAGCAGTACTTC. It codes for CSVGGTSGRVYEQYF. The rearrangement uses TRBV29-1 and TRBJ2-7; 16 bases line up with TRBD2. The CDR3 extends over 15 amino acids. Germline-derived CDR1 and CDR2 are SQVTM and ANQGSEA. The ends lost 4 bases at V and 4 bases at J; junction bases unmatched: 4.

This clonotype was counted between two and nine times. V gene TRBV5-1 combines with J gene TRBJ2-7; D possibly corresponds to TRBD2 (5 bases). Trimming cost V 4 bases and J 0 bases, with 11 bases left between them. CDR3 length: 14 residues. The germline gives CDR1 SGHRS, CDR2 YFSETQ. The CDR3 DNA reads TGCGCCAGCAGCATAGGACTTTCCTCCTACGAGCAGTACTTC. Translating gives CASSIGLSSYEQYF.

This clonotype has ten or more counts. The J gene is TRBJ2-7, the V gene TRBV7-2; tentatively, D is TRBD1 or TRBD2 (5 bases each). Trimming stripped 5 bases from V and 7 bases from J, with 15 bases between. The CDR3 has 13 residues. CDR1 and CDR2 (germline): SGHTA, FQGNSA. CDR3 sequence: CASSVGTTREQYF. CDR3 coding DNA: TGTGCCAGCAGCGTGGGGACGACGAGAGAGCAGTACTTC. The variable domain in full, completed from reference TRBV7-2 and TRBJ2-7, reads GAGVSQSPSNKVTEKGKDVELRCDPISGHTALYWYRQSLGQGLEFLIYFQGNSAPDKSGLPSDRFSAERTGGSVSTLTIQRTQQEDSAVYLCASSVGTTREQYFGPGTRLTVT.

The chain joins TRBV10-3 to TRBJ2-5; 7 bases agree with TRBD1. V lost 10 bases, J lost 3 bases, and 17 bases stayed unmatched. The CDR3 extends over 16 amino acids. Germline V gives CDR1 ENHRY, CDR2 SYGVKD. DNA of the CDR3: TGTGCCAGCAGGCCTGCCGGGACAGCCTATAAAGAGACCCAGTACTTC. It codes for CASRPAGTAYKETQYF.

The chain uses TRBV19 and TRBJ2-7, with 11 bases lining up with TRBD1. Losses at the gene ends were 4 bases for V and 3 bases for J; bases not matched to a gene: 5. The CDR3 is 15 amino acids. The germline V gene encodes CDR1 LNHDA and CDR2 SQIVND (reference sequence). CDR3 sequence (DNA): TGTGCCAGTAGTACCGCCGGGACAGGGGGCTACGAGCAGTACTTC. Amino acid sequence: CASSTAGTGGYEQYF. Drawing the rest from reference TRBV19 and TRBJ2-7, the complete variable domain is DGGITQSPKYLFRKEGQNVTLSCEQNLNHDAMYWYRQDPGQGLRLIYYSQIVNDFQKGDIAEGYSVSREKKESFPLTVTSAQKNPTAFYLCASSTAGTGGYEQYFGPGTRLTVT.

The chain carries TRBV5-6 and TRBJ1-5; D is uncertain. The CDR3 runs 14 residues. V shed 4 bases and J shed 1 base, with 9 bases lying between them. Germline CDR1 is SGHDT and CDR2 is YYEEEE. CDR3 nucleotide sequence: TGTGCCAGCAGCCGGATGAGGAGCAATCAGCCCCAGCATTTT. It translates to CASSRMRSNQPQHF.

V usage is TRBV29-1 and J usage is TRBJ2-5, with D tentatively TRBD1 (6 bases). Deletions cut 3 bases from V and 3 bases from J, with 14 bases between. Looked up from germline, CDR1 is SQVTM and CDR2 is ANQGSEA. The length of the CDR3 is 14 residues. CDR3 sequence (DNA): TGCAGCGTTGATAGGGACACGGGGAAAGAGACCCAGTACTTC. As protein: CSVDRDTGKETQYF.

This sequence joins TRBV20-1 and TRBJ2-1; either TRBD1 or TRBD2 may supply D (6 bases each). Germline V gene sequence: CDR1 DFQATT, CDR2 SNEGSKA (reference sequence). The CDR3 totals 14 residues. Trimming removed 3 bases at V and 8 bases at J, with 17 bases between. CDR3 sequence (DNA): TGCAGTGCTAGCGGAGGGGGGCCTCTCGATGAGCAGTTCTTC. Translating it yields CSASGGGPLDEQFF.

The chain carries TRBV6-5 and TRBJ2-7; 12 bases are a match to TRBD2. Germline V lookup: CDR1 MNHEY, CDR2 SVGAGI. The V and J ends lost 4 bases and 7 bases, in that order; junction bases with no gene match: 5. The CDR3 length is 14 residues. This CDR3 is CASSSTSGGVEQYF. The CDR3 DNA sequence: TGTGCCAGCAGTTCGACTAGCGGGGGTGTGGAGCAGTACTTC.

Worth noting for this clonotype: This may be a read error: a much more frequent sequence differs by one nucleotide. The genes are TRBV7-6 and TRBJ1-5, with 7 bases lining up with TRBD1. The CDR3 loop spans 16 amino acids. Germline V gene data show CDR1 as SGHVS and CDR2 as FNYEAQ. The CDR3 reads CASSLARGQSNQPRHF. In DNA, the CDR3 is TGTGCCAGCAGCTTAGCGCGGGGACAGAGCAATCAGCCCCGGCATTTT.

The V call is TRBV5-1, the J call TRBJ1-4; D ambiguous. The germline V and J ends were trimmed by 0 bases and 8 bases, with 14 bases remaining between them. CDR1 and CDR2 (germline): SGHRS, YFSETQ. The CDR3 totals 15 residues. The CDR3 region is CASSLEVGVREKLFF. The DNA for the CDR3 is TGCGCCAGCAGCTTGGAAGTCGGGGTTCGGGAAAAACTGTTTTTT.

The chain recombines TRBV7-8 with TRBJ2-1, with 7 bases that match TRBD2. The CDR3 contains 14 residues. Germline V gene data show CDR1 as SGHVS and CDR2 as FQNEAQ. Losses at the gene ends were 3 bases for V and 9 bases for J; bases not matched to a gene: 8. DNA of the CDR3: TGTGCCAGCAGCTTGGGGCGGGAGTTCGGTGAGCAGTTCTTC. This encodes CASSLGREFGEQFF.

V usage is TRBV20-1 and J usage is TRBJ2-5, with 9 bases identical to TRBD2. TRBJ2-7 explains the end of the DNA better; the J call may be wrong. Germline V lookup: CDR1 DFQATT, CDR2 SNEGSKA (reference sequence). The CDR3 contains 16 residues. The CDR3 loop reads CSAMGLAGRGAYEQYF. CDR3 bases: TGCAGTGCTATGGGGCTAGCGGGGAGGGGGGCCTACGAGCAGTACTTC.

This clonotype was observed many times. The rearrangement joins TRBV9 to TRBJ1-5; D is ambiguous. There are 13 residues in the CDR3. CDR1 is SGDLS, CDR2 YYNGEE, per germline. With 0 bases removed from V and 3 bases from J, the gap between germline ends came to 4 bases. The CDR3 reads CASSVGHNQPQHF. In DNA, the CDR3 is TGTGCCAGCAGCGTAGGTCACAATCAGCCCCAGCATTTT.

This clonotype was recorded a few times. The gene calls are TRBV7-8 and TRBJ2-7; TRBD2 agrees at 13 bases. V lost 3 bases and J lost 3; bases outside the gene matches: 11. The CDR3 is 18 amino acids. The germline V gene has CDR1 SGHVS and CDR2 FQNEAQ. CDR3 sequence: CASSLETSGGTTFYEQYF. The DNA for the CDR3 is TGTGCCAGCAGCTTGGAGACTAGCGGGGGGACAACGTTCTACGAGCAGTACTTC.

This CDR3 is CASSPQGRENEKLFF. The CDR3 bases are TGTGCCAGCAGCCCACAAGGCAGGGAGAACGAAAAACTGTTTTTT. This chain uses TRBV3-1 with TRBJ1-4, with a weak D call TRBD1 (5 bases). This CDR3 region has 15 residues. Germline V gene data show CDR1 as LGHDT and CDR2 as YNNKEL (reference sequence). Trimming removed 4 bases at V and 8 bases at J, with 17 bases between.

The chain combines TRBV6-1 with TRBJ1-5; D unclear. Germline-derived CDR1 and CDR2 are MNHNS and SASEGT. V was trimmed by 7 bases and J by 5 bases, leaving 15 bases between them. This CDR3 is 14 amino acids long. The CDR3 DNA reads as TGTGCCAGCACGGGATGGCACGGGGATCAGCCCCAGCATTTT. Translating it yields CASTGWHGDQPQHF.

On this clonotype itself: One end of the junction fails to match germline, which may point to a read error. The chain carries TRBV28 and TRBJ2-5; 7 positions match TRBD2. This CDR3 region has 14 residues. In germline, CDR1 is MDHEN, CDR2 SYDVKM. DNA for the CDR3: TGTGCCAGCAGTTTAGTCAGCGGGACTGAGATCCAGTACTTC. It specifies CASSLVSGTEIQYF. Combining the CDR3 with reference TRBV28 and TRBJ2-5 gives the whole variable domain DVKVTQSSRYLVKRTGEKVFLECVQDMDHENMFWYRQDPGLGLRLIYFSYDVKMKEKGDIPEGYSVSREKKERFSLILESASTNQTSMYLCASSLVSGTEIQYFGPGTRLLVL.

There are many counts of this clonotype. The chain is built from TRBV7-2 and TRBJ1-2; perhaps TRBD1 as D (5 bases). CDR3 length equals 15 residues. The V end lost 1 base, the J end lost 2 bases, and 11 bases lay between the germline ends. The V gene's germline CDR1 is SGHTA and CDR2 FQGNSA. The CDR3 sequence is CASSLGGGANYGYTF. CDR3 DNA sequence: TGTGCCAGCAGCTTAGGAGGAGGGGCCAACTATGGCTACACCTTC.

The V gene is TRBV12-3 or TRBV12-4, the J gene TRBJ1-3, with D maybe TRBD1 (5 bases). V lost 8 bases and J 6 bases, leaving 17 bases between the germline ends. CDR3 size: 14 residues. The CDR3 loop is CASGGDVAENTIYF. The CDR3 DNA reads as TGTGCCAGCGGGGGGGACGTGGCAGAAAACACCATATATTTT.

This clonotype has ten or more counts. CDR3 in amino acids: CATSTREGLSEQYF. The CDR3 nucleotides are TGTGCCACCAGCACCAGGGAAGGGCTGTCCGAGCAGTACTTC. This sequence joins TRBV15 and TRBJ2-7; tentative D call: TRBD1 (5 bases). V lost 4 bases and J lost 6, with 16 bases in between. The length of the CDR3 is 14 residues. The germline CDR1 and CDR2 sequences are LNHNV and YYDKDF (reference sequence).

This clonotype was picked up many times. CDR3 amino acids: CAISADSGNTIYF. The CDR3 DNA sequence: TGTGCCATCAGCGCAGATTCTGGAAACACCATATATTTT. The chain couples TRBV10-3 to TRBJ1-3; no firm D call. The CDR3 loop spans 13 amino acids. Germline-derived CDR1 and CDR2 are ENHRY and SYGVKD. The V end was cut by 6 bases, the J end by 1 base, with 7 bases between.

The J gene is TRBJ2-7, the V gene TRBV12-3 or TRBV12-4; D is unresolved. The end of the DNA is better explained by TRBJ2-4, so the J call may be wrong. CDR3 length: 16 amino acids. The CDR3 loop reads CASSFPQILAKNIQYF. The CDR3 DNA reads TGTGCCAGCAGTTTCCCCCAGATACTAGCCAAAAACATTCAGTACTTC.

At least ten counts were recorded for this clonotype. The V and J genes are TRBV7-9 and TRBJ1-6; D gene ambiguous. The V and J ends lost 3 bases and 10 bases respectively, with 16 bases between them. Germline V gene lookup returns CDR1 SEHNR and CDR2 FQNEAQ (reference sequence). The CDR3 runs to 15 residues. The CDR3 nucleotides read TGTGCCAGCAGCTTTGGGCCCGTACCCCAATCACCCCTCCACTTT. Translated: CASSFGPVPQSPLHF.